This T cell receptor beta chain was identified in a study of cytomegalovirus exposure and HLA in healthy donors. Study conclusions and caveats: Reports indicate that TCR beta sequences accurately predicted the HLA-A and HLA-B alleles of most subjects.

This clone was counted a few times. What it binds is not known. This PCR relied on a set of 60 Vbeta primers and 13 Jbeta primers. The protocol was immunoSEQ multiplex PCR, while the TCRdb copy is restricted to in-frame clones and leaves out a portion. The table includes 150,000 to 200,000 clones, approximately 85% detected once. The CDR3 is 16 residues long. The clonotype originates from a man aged 18-30 years in good health and CMV-seropositive. Sequencing was performed on PBMCs. J is TRBJ1-2 and V is TRBV21-1; no DNA check was done on the table's D call, TRBD1. TRBV21-1 is flagged as a pseudogene. The DNA of the CDR3 is TGTGCCAGCAGCAAACAGCAGGCAGGGGGCGTGAGGGGCTACACCTTC. It specifies CASSKQQAGGVRGYTF.